This T cell receptor (beta chain) was captured in a study of T cells in localized non-small cell lung cancer. Study results and caveats: In uninvolved adjacent lung, T cell clonality reached its highest value, exceeding tumor.

Some clones are missing from TCRdb's copy, which holds only in-frame ones; the method was immunoSEQ multiplex PCR. The table lists about 3,500 clones, 20% to 25% of them singletons. Trimming left V 0 bases short and J 7 bases short, with 16 bases between. Germline CDR1 SGHRS, CDR2 YFSETQ. The CDR3 runs 16 residues. This clone appeared a single time. What it binds is unknown. The rearrangement links TRBV5-1 to TRBJ1-4; no reliable D call. The specimen comprised lung tumor tissue, sampled before any cancer treatment. The clonotype comes from a woman aged 35-75 years with stage I lung adenocarcinoma. CDR3 in DNA: TGCGCCAGCAGCTTGGTTCCGGTCGATAACGGTGAAAAACTGTTTTTT. Protein sequence: CASSLVPVDNGEKLFF.